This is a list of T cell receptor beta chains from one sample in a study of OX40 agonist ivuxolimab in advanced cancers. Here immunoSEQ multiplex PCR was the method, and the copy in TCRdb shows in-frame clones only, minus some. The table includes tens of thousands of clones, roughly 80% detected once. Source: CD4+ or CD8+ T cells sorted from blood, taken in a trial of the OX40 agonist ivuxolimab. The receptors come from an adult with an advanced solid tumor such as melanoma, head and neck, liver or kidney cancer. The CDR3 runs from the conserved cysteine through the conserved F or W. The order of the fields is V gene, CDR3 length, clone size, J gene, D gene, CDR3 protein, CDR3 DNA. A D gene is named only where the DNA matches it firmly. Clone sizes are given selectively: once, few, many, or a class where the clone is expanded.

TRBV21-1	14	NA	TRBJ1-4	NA	CASATGLDGEKLFF	TGTGCCAGCGCCACGGGCCTTGACGGCGAAAAACTGTTTTTT
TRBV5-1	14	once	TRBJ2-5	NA	CASSRGALEGTQYF	TGCGCCAGCAGCCGAGGGGCCCTTGAAGGGACCCAGTACTTC
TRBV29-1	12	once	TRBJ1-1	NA	CSVGGVQGTSFF	TGCAGCGTTGGCGGGGTACAGGGTACGTCTTTCTTT
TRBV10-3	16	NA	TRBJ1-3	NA	CAISEREGLSGNTIYF	TGTGCCATCAGTGAGAGGGAGGGCCTCTCTGGAAACACCATATATTTT
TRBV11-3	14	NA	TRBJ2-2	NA	CASSSPRGTGELFF	TGTGCCAGCAGCTCCCCTAGGGGCACCGGGGAGCTGTTTTTT
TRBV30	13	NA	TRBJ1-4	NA	CAWSVRTNEKLFF	TGTGCCTGGAGTGTACGAACTAATGAAAAACTGTTTTTT
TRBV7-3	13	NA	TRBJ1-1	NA	CASSLSGATEAFF	TGTGCCAGCAGCTTAAGTGGCGCCACTGAAGCTTTCTTT
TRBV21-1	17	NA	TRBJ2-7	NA	CASSKEGQGAPSYEQYF	TGTGCCAGCAGCAAAGAGGGACAGGGGGCCCCCTCCTACGAGCAGTACTTC
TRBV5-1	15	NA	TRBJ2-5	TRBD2	CASSFGTSGIETQYF	TGCGCCAGCAGTTTCGGGACTAGCGGGATAGAGACCCAGTACTTC
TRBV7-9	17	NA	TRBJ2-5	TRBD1	CASSPRTGAGVGETQYF	TGTGCCAGCAGCCCCAGGACAGGGGCAGGGGTAGGAGAGACCCAGTACTTC
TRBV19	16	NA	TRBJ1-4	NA	CASSTTSAGFNEKLFF	TGTGCCAGCTCTACCACTTCGGCAGGGTTTAATGAAAAACTGTTTTTT
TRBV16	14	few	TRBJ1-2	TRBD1	CASSQSQGAIGYTF	TGTGCCAGCAGCCAATCGCAGGGGGCTATTGGCTACACCTTC
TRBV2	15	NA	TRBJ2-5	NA	CASSEGQGGGETQYF	TGTGCCAGCAGTGAGGGGCAGGGTGGGGGAGAGACCCAGTACTTC
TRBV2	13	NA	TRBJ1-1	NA	CASSLTVNTEAFF	TGTGCCAGCAGCCTCACAGTGAACACTGAAGCTTTCTTT
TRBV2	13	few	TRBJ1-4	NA	CASSEPTNEKLFF	TGTGCCAGCAGTGAACCAACTAATGAAAAACTGTTTTTT
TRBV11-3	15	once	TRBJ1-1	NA	CASSSAGRGNTEAFF	TGTGCCAGCAGCTCCGCAGGGCGAGGGAACACTGAAGCTTTCTTT
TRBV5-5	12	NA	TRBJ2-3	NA	CASSHRADTQYF	TGTGCCAGCAGCCACAGGGCAGATACGCAGTATTTT
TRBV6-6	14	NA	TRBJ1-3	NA	CASSAGTSGNTIYF	TGTGCCAGCAGTGCAGGGACCTCTGGAAACACCATATATTTT
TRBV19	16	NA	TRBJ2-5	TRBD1	CASSDGQGISQETQYF	TGTGCCAGTAGTGATGGACAGGGAATTTCCCAAGAGACCCAGTACTTC
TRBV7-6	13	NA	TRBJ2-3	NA	CASSLGPLDTQYF	TGTGCCAGCAGCTTAGGGCCGTTAGATACGCAGTATTTT